Below are 24 T cell receptor beta chains sequenced from a single sample in a study of blood T cell repertoires in COVID-19 (dated by TCRdb to about 2020). The library was built by means of the immunoSEQ multiplex PCR assay. The table was pulled from immuneACCESS by TCRdb, which kept in-frame rearrangements only. Such tables lose some clones; where checked, under half of the loss comes from unresolved V genes, and the rest has no known cause. The sample table contains 250,000 to 300,000 clones; only one count was recorded for around nine tenths of them. The ten largest clones take up approximately 11% of the sample. The source material was peripheral blood. Receptors originate from a woman aged 25 to 39 with COVID-19, enrolled during active disease.

This clone was seen a single time. This chain joins TRBV6-5 and TRBJ2-1; D remains unclear. V lost 2 bases and J lost 4, with 9 bases in between. This CDR3 is 14 amino acids long. The germline gives CDR1 MNHEY, CDR2 SVGAGI. The CDR3, as DNA: TGTGCCAGCAGTTACGCCCGTAGTTACAATGAGCAGTTCTTC. This sequence encodes CASSYARSYNEQFF.

This chain connects TRBV5-4 to TRBJ1-1, with a tentative D call TRBD1 (5 bases). CDR1 is SGHNT, CDR2 YYREEE, per germline (reference sequence). The V and J ends lost 4 bases and 1 base respectively, with 17 bases between them. The CDR3 length is 16 residues. For the CDR3, the DNA is TGTGCCAGCAGCCCGGCACAGGCGACAAGGAACACTGAAGCTTTCTTT. This translates into CASSPAQATRNTEAFF.

The V and J genes are TRBV7-8 and TRBJ2-7; no firm D call. With 4 bases removed from V and 0 bases from J, the gap between germline ends came to 4 bases. Germline V lookup: CDR1 SGHVS, CDR2 FQNEAQ. This CDR3 is 12 amino acids long. DNA for the CDR3: TGTGCCAGCAGCTCCAGCTCCTACGAGCAGTACTTC. It yields the protein CASSSSSYEQYF.

This clone has just a few counts. CDR3 in amino acids: CATSETPWGAQHF. The DNA of the CDR3 is TGTGCCACCAGTGAAACACCGTGGGGGGCCCAGCATTTT. V and J are TRBV24-1 and TRBJ1-5, with D possibly being TRBD1 (5 bases). Looked up from germline, CDR1 is KGHDR and CDR2 is SFDVKD. The ends were cut back, 4 bases at V and 11 bases at J, with 14 bases in the middle. The CDR3 runs to 13 residues.

The DNA for the CDR3 is TGTGCCACCAGCAGCCTACAGGGGAATGGTAATTCACCCCTCCACTTT. It encodes CATSSLQGNGNSPLHF. The genes are TRBV15 and TRBJ1-6; 7 bases are a match to TRBD1. CDR3 length: 16 residues. The V and J ends lost 3 bases and 6 bases, in that order; junction bases with no gene match: 8. Germline V CDR1 and CDR2: LNHNV, YYDKDF (reference sequence).

The genes are TRBV25-1 and TRBJ1-3, with D unclear. The CDR3 runs to 15 residues. The germline V gene has CDR1 MGHDK and CDR2 SYGVNS. Trimming left V 3 bases short and J 2 bases short, with 11 bases between. DNA for the CDR3: TGTGCCAGCAGTGATGCCCACAACACTGGAAACACCATATATTTT. As protein: CASSDAHNTGNTIYF.

The CDR3 loop reads CASSFGLAGPTDTQYF. In DNA, the CDR3 is TGTGCCAGCAGTTTCGGACTAGCGGGGCCCACAGATACGCAGTATTTT. The chain joins TRBV7-6 to TRBJ2-3; TRBD2 agrees at 12 bases. This CDR3 contains 16 residues. Per germline, CDR1 SGHVS and CDR2 FNYEAQ. V shed 6 bases, J shed 2 bases, and the junction held 6 bases outside the gene matches.

This rearrangement joins TRBV4-1 to TRBJ1-1; D remains unclear. Looked up from germline, CDR1 is MGHRA and CDR2 is YSYEKL. This CDR3 contains 13 residues. V was cut by 4 bases and J by 0 bases, with 6 bases left in between. The chain's CDR3 is CASSPGLNTEAFF. The CDR3 region has the DNA TGCGCCAGCAGCCCTGGGCTGAACACTGAAGCTTTCTTT.

The rearrangement uses TRBV12-3 or TRBV12-4 and TRBJ1-1, with a weak D call TRBD1 (5 bases). This CDR3 has 13 residues. V was trimmed by 6 bases and J by 1 base, leaving 9 bases between them. The CDR3, as DNA: TGTGCCAGCAGAACGACAGAGAACACTGAAGCTTTCTTT. It yields the protein CASRTTENTEAFF.

The genes are TRBV2 and TRBJ1-1; 9 bases match TRBD1. Losses at the gene ends were 2 bases for V and 5 bases for J; bases not matched to a gene: 15. Per the germline V gene, CDR1 is SNHLY and CDR2 is FYNNEI. This CDR3 is 18 amino acids long. The CDR3 coding sequence is TGTGCCAGCAGTGAACGGTTTGGGACAGGGATTAGTGAAACTGAAGCTTTCTTT. Its translation is CASSERFGTGISETEAFF.

V gene TRBV5-4 combines with J gene TRBJ1-1; unclear D gene. The CDR3 has 18 amino acids. Germline loops: CDR1 SGHNT, CDR2 YYREEE (reference sequence). The V gene lost 0 bases and the J gene lost 1 base, with 19 bases spanning the gap. CDR3 coding DNA: TGTGCCAGCAGCTTGGTTCCCGCAGGCCGTTCAAGGAACACTGAAGCTTTCTTT. The encoded protein is CASSLVPAGRSRNTEAFF.

This clone appeared a single time. This CDR3 reads CASSWGGSPTRVEQFF. CDR3 sequence (DNA): TGTGCCAGCAGCTGGGGGGGGTCGCCCACCCGGGTCGAGCAGTTCTTC. The chain uses TRBV6-2 or TRBV6-3 and TRBJ2-1, with TRBD2 matching 7 bases. The junction had 18 bases not matched to a gene; V was cut back by 6 bases and J by 10 bases. CDR3 length equals 16 residues. Germline CDR1 reads MNHEY; CDR2 reads SVGEGT.

The V gene is TRBV6-4, the J gene TRBJ2-1, with TRBD2 identical over 13 bases. V shed 5 bases and J 2 bases; nucleotides not matched to a gene: 6. Germline V gene data show CDR1 as MRHNA and CDR2 as SNTAGT. This CDR3 has 17 residues. CDR3 residues: CASSTRTSGRPYNEQFF. The CDR3, as DNA: TGTGCCAGCAGTACAAGGACTAGCGGGAGACCCTACAATGAGCAGTTCTTC.

The V call is TRBV7-9, the J call TRBJ1-1; 7 nucleotides match TRBD1. Trimming removed 5 bases from V and 6 bases from J; junction bases left unmatched: 6. Germline V gene data show CDR1 as SEHNR and CDR2 as FQNEAQ (reference sequence). CDR3 length equals 13 residues. The CDR3 reads CASSPDRFPEAFF. The CDR3 DNA reads as TGTGCCAGCAGCCCGGACAGGTTTCCTGAAGCTTTCTTT.

The chain is built from TRBV10-3 and TRBJ2-7, with a tentative D call TRBD1 (5 bases). The CDR3 extends over 12 amino acids. V lost 10 bases and J lost 0, with 10 bases in between. CDR1 and CDR2 from the germline V gene are ENHRY and SYGVKD. CDR3 sequence reads: CASSRVSYEQYF. DNA of the CDR3: TGTGCCAGCAGCAGGGTCTCCTACGAGCAGTACTTC.

The chain carries TRBV7-2 and TRBJ2-3, with 12 bases matching TRBD1. The CDR3 runs 17 residues. Germline trimming cut 6 bases from V and 2 bases from J; bases unmatched to any gene: 9. CDR1 and CDR2 from the germline V gene are SGHTA and FQGNSA. The CDR3 here is CASSSGLGQGATDTQYF. The CDR3 DNA is TGTGCCAGCAGTTCAGGATTGGGACAGGGGGCCACAGATACGCAGTATTTT.

The V gene is TRBV28, the J gene TRBJ2-7; D possibly corresponds to TRBD2 (6 bases). The CDR3 length is 16 residues. V lost 6 bases and J 1 base, leaving 19 bases between the germline ends. CDR1 is MDHEN, CDR2 SYDVKM, per germline. In DNA, the CDR3 is TGTGCCAGCAGGGGACGCGGGACTGGCCGATCCTACGAGCAGTACTTC. This codes for CASRGRGTGRSYEQYF.

V and J are TRBV4-3 and TRBJ1-2, with D uncertain. Trimming removed 0 bases at V and 4 bases at J, with 12 bases between. Per the germline V gene, CDR1 is LGHNA and CDR2 is YSLEER. The CDR3 contains 15 residues. The CDR3 loop is CASSQERTAGYGYTF. The DNA for the CDR3 is TGCGCCAGCAGCCAAGAAAGAACGGCAGGCTATGGCTACACCTTC.

The chain links TRBV6-4 to TRBJ1-4; D uncertain. This CDR3 comprises 13 residues. Germline CDR1 and CDR2: MRHNA and SNTAGT. Trimming pared 5 bases from V and 6 bases from J, leaving 10 bases between. CDR3 nucleotide sequence: TGTGCCAGCAGTCCCCGGGATGATGAAAAACTGTTTTTT. Protein: CASSPRDDEKLFF.

The chain couples TRBV19 to TRBJ1-1; no definite D call. Trimming stripped 3 bases from V and 1 base from J, with 12 bases between. Germline lookup yields CDR1 LNHDA and CDR2 SQIVND (reference sequence). This CDR3 is 15 amino acids long. The CDR3 protein is CASSIRRRGNTEAFF. The DNA for the CDR3 is TGTGCCAGTAGTATCCGGAGGCGAGGGAACACTGAAGCTTTCTTT.

The chain couples TRBV14 to TRBJ1-2, with a tentative D call TRBD1 (5 bases). V lost 0 bases and J 4 bases, leaving 12 bases between the germline ends. CDR3 length: 15 amino acids. Germline lookup yields CDR1 SGHDN and CDR2 FVKESK. The CDR3 nucleotides read TGTGCCAGCAGCCAAGACTACAGGTCCCGCTATGGCTACACCTTC. It codes for CASSQDYRSRYGYTF.

The chain carries TRBV19 and TRBJ2-1, with a weak D call TRBD1 (6 bases). CDR1 and CDR2 (germline): LNHDA, SQIVND (reference sequence). Deletions cut 4 bases from V and 3 bases from J, with 7 bases between. The CDR3 has 13 residues. The CDR3 DNA is TGTGCCAGTAGTAAGACAGGCTACAATGAGCAGTTCTTC. It yields the protein CASSKTGYNEQFF. Combining the CDR3 with reference TRBV19 and TRBJ2-1 gives the whole variable domain DGGITQSPKYLFRKEGQNVTLSCEQNLNHDAMYWYRQDPGQGLRLIYYSQIVNDFQKGDIAEGYSVSREKKESFPLTVTSAQKNPTAFYLCASSKTGYNEQFFGPGTRLTVL.

The chain is built from TRBV19 and TRBJ2-5; 7 nucleotides align to TRBD1. V was clipped by 3 bases and J by 4 bases; unmatched bases: 5. Germline CDR1 reads LNHDA; CDR2 reads SQIVND (reference sequence). The CDR3 is 14 residues long. This CDR3 is CASSITAGGETQYF. CDR3 nucleotides: TGTGCCAGTAGTATTACGGCAGGGGGAGAGACCCAGTACTTC.

The V gene is TRBV5-5, the J gene TRBJ2-7; perhaps TRBD1 as D (5 bases). The V gene's germline CDR1 is SGHKS and CDR2 YYEKEE (reference sequence). The CDR3 spans 14 residues. V dropped 1 base and J dropped 7 bases, with 15 bases sitting between them. The CDR3 DNA is TGTGCCAGCAGCTTGATCCAGGGTGGTGTAGAGCAGTACTTC. This sequence encodes CASSLIQGGVEQYF.